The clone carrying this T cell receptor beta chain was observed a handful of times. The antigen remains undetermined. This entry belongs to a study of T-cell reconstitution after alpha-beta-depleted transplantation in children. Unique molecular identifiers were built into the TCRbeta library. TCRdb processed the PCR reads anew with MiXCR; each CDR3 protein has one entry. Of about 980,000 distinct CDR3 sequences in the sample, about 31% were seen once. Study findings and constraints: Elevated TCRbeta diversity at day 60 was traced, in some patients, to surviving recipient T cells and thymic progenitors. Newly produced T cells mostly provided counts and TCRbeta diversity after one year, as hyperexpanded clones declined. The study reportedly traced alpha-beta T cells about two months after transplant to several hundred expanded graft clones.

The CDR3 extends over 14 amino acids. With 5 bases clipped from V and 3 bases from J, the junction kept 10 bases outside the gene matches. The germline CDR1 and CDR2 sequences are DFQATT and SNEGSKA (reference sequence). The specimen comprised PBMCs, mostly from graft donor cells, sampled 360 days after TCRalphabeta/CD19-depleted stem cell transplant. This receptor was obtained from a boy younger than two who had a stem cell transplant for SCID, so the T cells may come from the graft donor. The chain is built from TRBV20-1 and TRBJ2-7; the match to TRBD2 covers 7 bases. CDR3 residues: CSAFPLAAYYEQYF. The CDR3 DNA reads TGCAGTGCTTTCCCCCTAGCGGCCTACTACGAGCAGTACTTC.